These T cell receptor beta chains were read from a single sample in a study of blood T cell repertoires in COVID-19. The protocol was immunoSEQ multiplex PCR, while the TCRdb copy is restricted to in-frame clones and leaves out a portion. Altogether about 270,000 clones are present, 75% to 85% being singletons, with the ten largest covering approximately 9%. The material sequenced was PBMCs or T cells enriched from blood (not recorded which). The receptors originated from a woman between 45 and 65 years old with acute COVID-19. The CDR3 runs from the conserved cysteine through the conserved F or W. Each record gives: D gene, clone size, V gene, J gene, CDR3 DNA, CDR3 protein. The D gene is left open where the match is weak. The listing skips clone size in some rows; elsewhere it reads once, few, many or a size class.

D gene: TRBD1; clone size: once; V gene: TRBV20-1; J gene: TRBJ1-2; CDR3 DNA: TGCAGTGCCGACAGGGTCTATGGCTACACCTTC; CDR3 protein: CSADRVYGYTF
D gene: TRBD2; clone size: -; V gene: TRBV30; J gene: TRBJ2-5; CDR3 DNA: TGTGCCTGGAATCTGGGTATGCGGGGGGAAGAGACCCAGTACTTC; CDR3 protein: CAWNLGMRGEETQYF
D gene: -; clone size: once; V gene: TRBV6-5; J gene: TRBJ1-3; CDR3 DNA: TGTGCCAGCAGGCGGATCAGAGGATCTGGAAACACCATATATTTT; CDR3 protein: CASRRIRGSGNTIYF
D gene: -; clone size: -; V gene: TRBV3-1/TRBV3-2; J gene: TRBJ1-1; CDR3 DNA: TGTGCCAGCAGCCCCCCCCTGACAGGCAGAACTGAAGCTTTCTTT; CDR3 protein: CASSPPLTGRTEAFF
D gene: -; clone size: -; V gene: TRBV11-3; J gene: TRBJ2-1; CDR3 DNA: TGTGCCAGCAGCCTTGAAGGGGGCAATGAGCAGTTCTTC; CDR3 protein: CASSLEGGNEQFF
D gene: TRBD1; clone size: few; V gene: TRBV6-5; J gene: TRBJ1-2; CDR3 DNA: TGTGCCAGCAGTTACGCGGACAGGGGATCGGATGGCTACACCTTC; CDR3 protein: CASSYADRGSDGYTF
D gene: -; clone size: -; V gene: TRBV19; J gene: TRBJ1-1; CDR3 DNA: TGTGCCAGTAGTCCCCGTGACCTGAGAGGGGAAGCTTTCTTT; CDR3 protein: CASSPRDLRGEAFF
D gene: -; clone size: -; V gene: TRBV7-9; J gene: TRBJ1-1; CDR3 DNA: TGTGCCAGCAGCCTCGAGTCGGACACTGAAGCTTTCTTT; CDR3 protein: CASSLESDTEAFF
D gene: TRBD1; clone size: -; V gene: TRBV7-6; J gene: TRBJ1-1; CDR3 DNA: TGTGCCAGCAGCCTCAGGAGCAGGGGGGACACTGAAGCTTTCTTT; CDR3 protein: CASSLRSRGDTEAFF
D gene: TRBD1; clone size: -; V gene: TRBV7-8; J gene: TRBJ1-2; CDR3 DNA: TGTGCCAGCAGCTTAGTATTGGGACAGTTTACCGCTAACTATGGCTACACCTTC; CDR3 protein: CASSLVLGQFTANYGYTF
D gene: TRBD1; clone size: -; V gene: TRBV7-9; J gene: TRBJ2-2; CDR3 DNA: TGTGCCAGCAGATCAGGACAGGACGTATGGGGGGAGCTGTTTTTT; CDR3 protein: CASRSGQDVWGELFF
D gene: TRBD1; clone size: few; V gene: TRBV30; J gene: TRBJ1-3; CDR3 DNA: TGTGCCTGGAGTGACACCGGAGGGGGCGCAACGGGAAACACCATATATTTT; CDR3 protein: CAWSDTGGGATGNTIYF
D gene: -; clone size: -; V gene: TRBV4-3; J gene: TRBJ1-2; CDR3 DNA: TGCGCCAGCAGCCAAGGGAGCCTTTATGGCTACACCTTC; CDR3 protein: CASSQGSLYGYTF
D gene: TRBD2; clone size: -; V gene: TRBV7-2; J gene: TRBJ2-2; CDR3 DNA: TGTGCCAGCAGCTCCACCTGGACTAGGGTTTTAGACACCGGGGAGCTGTTTTTT; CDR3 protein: CASSSTWTRVLDTGELFF
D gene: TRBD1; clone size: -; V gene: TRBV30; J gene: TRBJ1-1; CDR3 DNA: TGTGCCTGGGACAGGGGATTTGACACTGAAGCTTTCTTT; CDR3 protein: CAWDRGFDTEAFF
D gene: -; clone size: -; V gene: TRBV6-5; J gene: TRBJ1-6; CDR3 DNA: TGTGCCAGCAGCCGGGACTCCGGGAGGTGGTCACCCCTCCACTTT; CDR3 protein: CASSRDSGRWSPLHF
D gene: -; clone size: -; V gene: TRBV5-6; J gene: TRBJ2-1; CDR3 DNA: TGTGCCAGCAGCTACTACGGTCAGGGCAATGAGCAGTTCTTC; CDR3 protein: CASSYYGQGNEQFF
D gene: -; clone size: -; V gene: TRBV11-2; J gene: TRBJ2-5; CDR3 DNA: TGTGCCAGCAGCTTAGATGGCGGGGCGCGGCGAGAGACCCAGTACTTC; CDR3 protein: CASSLDGGARRETQYF
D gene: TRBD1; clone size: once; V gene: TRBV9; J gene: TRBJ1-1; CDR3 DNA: TGTGCCAGCAGCGTAGAAGGGACAGGGGGGACTGAAGCTTTCTTT; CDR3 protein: CASSVEGTGGTEAFF
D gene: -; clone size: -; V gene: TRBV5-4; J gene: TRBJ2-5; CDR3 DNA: TGTGCCAGCAGCTTGGCCAGGGGTATCCAAGAGACCCAGTACTTC; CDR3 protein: CASSLARGIQETQYF
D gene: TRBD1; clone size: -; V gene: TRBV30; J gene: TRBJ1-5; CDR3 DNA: TGTGCCTGGAGTGTACGTCAGGGGGGTCAGCCCCAGCATTTT; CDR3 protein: CAWSVRQGGQPQHF
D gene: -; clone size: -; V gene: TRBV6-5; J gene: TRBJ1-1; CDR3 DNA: TGTGCCAGCAGTTATTCAGGGCCAATGAACACTGAAGCTTTCTTT; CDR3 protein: CASSYSGPMNTEAFF
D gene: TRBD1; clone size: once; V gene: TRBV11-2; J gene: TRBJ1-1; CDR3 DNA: TGTGCCAGCAGCCCCAGACAGGGACGGCAAATAACTGAAGCTTTCTTT; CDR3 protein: CASSPRQGRQITEAFF
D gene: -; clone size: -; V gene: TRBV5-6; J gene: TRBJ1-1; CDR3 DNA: TGTGCCAGCAACCTGCCCGTAGAGAACACTGAAGCTTTCTTT; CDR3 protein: CASNLPVENTEAFF
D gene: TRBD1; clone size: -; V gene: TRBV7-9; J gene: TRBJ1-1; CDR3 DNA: TGTGCCAGCAGTCAGGGGACAGGGGGCTGGTGGGACACTGAAGCTTTCTTT; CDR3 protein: CASSQGTGGWWDTEAFF
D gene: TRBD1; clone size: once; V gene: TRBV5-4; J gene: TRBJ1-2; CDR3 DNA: TGTGCCAGCAGCCAACAGGGGGCTGGGTATGGCTACACCTTC; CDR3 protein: CASSQQGAGYGYTF
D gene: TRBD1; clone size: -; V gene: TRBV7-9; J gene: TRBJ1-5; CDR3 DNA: TGTGCCAGCAGCCGACAGGGAAGTCAGCCCCAGCATTTT; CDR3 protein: CASSRQGSQPQHF
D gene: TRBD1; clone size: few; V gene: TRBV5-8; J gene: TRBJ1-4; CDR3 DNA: TGTGCCAGCAGACAGACAGGGGGCTTTAATGAAAAACTGTTTTTT; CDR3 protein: CASRQTGGFNEKLFF
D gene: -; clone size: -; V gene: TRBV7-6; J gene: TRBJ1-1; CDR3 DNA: TGTGCCAGCAGCTTAGGAACCCCGGGGACTGAAGCTTTCTTT; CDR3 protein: CASSLGTPGTEAFF
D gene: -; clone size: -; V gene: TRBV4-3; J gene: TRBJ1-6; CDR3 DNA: TGCGCCAGCAGCTCTGAAATGGAGGGTAATTCACCCCTCCACTTT; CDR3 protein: CASSSEMEGNSPLHF
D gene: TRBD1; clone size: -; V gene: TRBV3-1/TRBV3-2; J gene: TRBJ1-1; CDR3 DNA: TGTGCCAGCAGCATACAGGGGGATACTGAAGCTTTCTTT; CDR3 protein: CASSIQGDTEAFF
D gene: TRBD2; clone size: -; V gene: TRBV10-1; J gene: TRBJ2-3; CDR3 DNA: TGCGCCAGCAGTACTAGCGAAAGCACAGATACGCAGTATTTT; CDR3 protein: CASSTSESTDTQYF
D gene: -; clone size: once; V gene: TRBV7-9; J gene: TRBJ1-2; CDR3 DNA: TGTGCCAGCAGCCTCCGGACATCTAACTATGGCTACACCTTC; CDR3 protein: CASSLRTSNYGYTF
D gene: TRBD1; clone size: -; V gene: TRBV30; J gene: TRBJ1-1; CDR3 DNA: TGTGCCTGTCAACAGGGGGCGAAGGACACTGAAGCTTTCTTT; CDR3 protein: CACQQGAKDTEAFF
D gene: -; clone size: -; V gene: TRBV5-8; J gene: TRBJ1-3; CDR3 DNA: TGTGCCGATCCAGAAGAAAGAAACACCATATATTTT; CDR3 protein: CADPEERNTIYF
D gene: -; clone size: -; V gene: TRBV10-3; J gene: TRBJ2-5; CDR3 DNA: TGTGCCATCAGTGAGTCCGACAGAGACCTCCAAGAGACCCAGTACTTC; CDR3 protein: CAISESDRDLQETQYF
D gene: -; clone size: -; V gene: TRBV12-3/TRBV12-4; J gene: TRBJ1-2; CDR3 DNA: TGTGCCAGCAGTTCTAGCGGGGGGTATGGCTACACCTTC; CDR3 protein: CASSSSGGYGYTF
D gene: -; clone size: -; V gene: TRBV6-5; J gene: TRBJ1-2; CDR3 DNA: TGTGCCAGCCAGGACAGAAACTATGGCTACACCTTC; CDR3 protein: CASQDRNYGYTF
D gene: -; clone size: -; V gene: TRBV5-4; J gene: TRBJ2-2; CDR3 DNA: TGTGCCAGCGGATCATTTCAGGGGTTGGTGGGGGAGCTGTTTTTT; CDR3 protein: CASGSFQGLVGELFF
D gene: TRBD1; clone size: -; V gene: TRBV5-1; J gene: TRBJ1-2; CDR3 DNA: TGCGCCAGCAGCTTGGGAGGACAGGGAACGGGGGATAGGAACTATGGCTACACCTTC; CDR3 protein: CASSLGGQGTGDRNYGYTF
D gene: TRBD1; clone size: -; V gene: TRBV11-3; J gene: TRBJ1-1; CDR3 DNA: TGTGCCAGCAGCCCTGGGGACAGCCTGGGCACTGAAGCTTTCTTT; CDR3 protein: CASSPGDSLGTEAFF
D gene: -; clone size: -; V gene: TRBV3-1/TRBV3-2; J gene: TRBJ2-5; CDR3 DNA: TGTGCCAGCAGCCAACGCGGGCAGGAGACCCAGTACTTC; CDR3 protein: CASSQRGQETQYF
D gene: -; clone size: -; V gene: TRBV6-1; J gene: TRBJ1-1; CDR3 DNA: TGTGCCAGCAGTGAACGGGGGGGACAGAACACTGAAGCTTTCTTT; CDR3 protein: CASSERGGQNTEAFF
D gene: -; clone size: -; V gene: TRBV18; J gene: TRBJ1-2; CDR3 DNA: TGTGCCAGCTCAGGGGAGGATGGCTACACCTTC; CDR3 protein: CASSGEDGYTF
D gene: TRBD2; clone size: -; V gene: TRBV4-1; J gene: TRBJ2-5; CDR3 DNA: TGCGCCAGCAGCCAAGGGAGCGGGGGGGCACAAGAGACCCAGTACTTC; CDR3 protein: CASSQGSGGAQETQYF
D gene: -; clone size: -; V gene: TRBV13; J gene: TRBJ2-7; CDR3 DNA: TGTGCCAGCAGCTCAGACTCCTACGAGCAGTACTTC; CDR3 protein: CASSSDSYEQYF
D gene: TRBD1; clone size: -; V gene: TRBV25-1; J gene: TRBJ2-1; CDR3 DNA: TGTGCCAGCAGTTTTACAGGGGGCGAGCAGTTCTTC; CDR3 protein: CASSFTGGEQFF
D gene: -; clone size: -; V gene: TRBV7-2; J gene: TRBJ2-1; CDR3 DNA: TGTGCCAGCAGCCCGTCCCACAATGAGCAGTTCTTC; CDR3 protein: CASSPSHNEQFF
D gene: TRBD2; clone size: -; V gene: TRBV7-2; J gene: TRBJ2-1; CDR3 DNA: TGTGCCAGCAGATCAACTAGCGGGGGGGCTTTTACATCCTACAATGAGCAGTTCTTC; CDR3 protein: CASRSTSGGAFTSYNEQFF
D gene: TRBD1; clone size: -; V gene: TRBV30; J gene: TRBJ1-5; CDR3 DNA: TGTGCCTGGAGCCGGACAGGCCTTTATCAGCCCCAGCATTTT; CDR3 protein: CAWSRTGLYQPQHF
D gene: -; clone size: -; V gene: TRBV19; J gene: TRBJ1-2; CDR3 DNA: TGTGCCAGTAGTCCCTTCGGAGTCGATAATCGTGGCTACACCTTC; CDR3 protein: CASSPFGVDNRGYTF
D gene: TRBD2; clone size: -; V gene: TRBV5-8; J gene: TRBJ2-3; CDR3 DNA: TGTGCCAGCAGTCGGACTAGCGGGGGGAATACGCAGTATTTT; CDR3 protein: CASSRTSGGNTQYF
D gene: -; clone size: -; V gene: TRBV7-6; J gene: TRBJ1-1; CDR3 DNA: TGTGCCAGCAGTTTGGACAAGAACACTGAAGCTTTCTTT; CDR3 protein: CASSLDKNTEAFF
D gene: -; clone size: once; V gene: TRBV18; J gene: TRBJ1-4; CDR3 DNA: TGTGCCAGCTCACTAGACAGGAATGAAAAACTGTTTTTT; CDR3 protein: CASSLDRNEKLFF
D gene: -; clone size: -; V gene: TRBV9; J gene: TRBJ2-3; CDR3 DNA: TGTGCCAGCAGCGTAGGCAGAATGGCAGATACGCAGTATTTT; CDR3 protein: CASSVGRMADTQYF
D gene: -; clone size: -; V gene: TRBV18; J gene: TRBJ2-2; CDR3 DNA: TGTGCCAGCTCACAAAGCTCCGCAGGGCCTTCGGGGGAGCTGTTTTTT; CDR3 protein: CASSQSSAGPSGELFF
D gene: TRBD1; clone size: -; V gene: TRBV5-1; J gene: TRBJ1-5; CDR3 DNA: TGCGCCAGCAGCTTGGAGGGGACAGGGTCTCAGCCCCAGCATTTT; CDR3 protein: CASSLEGTGSQPQHF
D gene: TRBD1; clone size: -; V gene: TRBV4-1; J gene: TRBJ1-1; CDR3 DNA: TGCGCCAGCAGCCAAACCTCCACAGGGGGCTGGGTGAACACTGAAGCTTTCTTT; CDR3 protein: CASSQTSTGGWVNTEAFF
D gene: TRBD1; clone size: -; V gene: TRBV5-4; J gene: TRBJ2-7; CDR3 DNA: TGTGCCAGCAGCCCGCAGGGACAGGGGAACTACGAGCAGTACTTC; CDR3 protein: CASSPQGQGNYEQYF